This T cell receptor beta chain emerged from a study of T cell responses to AZD1222 COVID-19 vaccine. Study-wide results and caveats: Seropositive status at baseline applied to only five to seven AZD1222 recipients.

The V gene's germline CDR1 is MNHEY and CDR2 SVGAGI. The CDR3 totals 12 residues. Only in-frame clones appear in the TCRdb table, and some are missing; sequencing was by immunoSEQ multiplex PCR. The profile shows fewer than 50,000 clones, about nine tenths of them singletons. A word on this clone: Its antigen is unidentified.

The specimen was peripheral blood, collected 28 days after the second AZD1222 dose. This receptor was obtained from an adult who received the AZD1222 COVID-19 vaccine. The V gene is TRBV6-5, the J gene TRBJ1-1; D remains unclear. This chain's CDR3 is CDTQGQNTEAFF. The CDR3 DNA sequence: TGTGACACTCAAGGCCAGAACACTGAAGCTTTCTTT.